This T cell receptor (beta chain) was identified during a study of OX40 agonist ivuxolimab in advanced cancers. The overall study: Ivuxolimab was administered intravenously to patients at 0.01 to 10 mg/kg every 2 weeks. Study findings and constraints: Partial responders at 0.1-3.0 mg/kg had among the lowest clonal expansion.

Worth noting for this clone: Its antigen remains unknown.

The repertoire was sequenced with immunoSEQ multiplex PCR; TCRdb's copy has only in-frame clones and lacks some. Here the sample spans some 37,000 clones, approximately 90% being singletons. CDR3 length: 15 amino acids. Germline loops: CDR1 SGHDN, CDR2 FVKESK. The germline V and J ends were trimmed by 1 base and 2 bases, with 11 bases remaining between them. V is TRBV14 and J is TRBJ1-1; D is ambiguous. The sequencing here drew on CD4+ or CD8+ T cells sorted from blood, taken in a trial of the OX40 agonist ivuxolimab. This receptor was taken from an adult with an advanced solid tumor such as melanoma, head and neck, liver or kidney cancer. The CDR3 loop is CASSQVLSVNTEAFF. CDR3 nucleotides: TGTGCCAGCAGCCAAGTCTTATCGGTTAACACTGAAGCTTTCTTT.